Listed below are T cell receptor beta chains from one sample, sequenced in a study of PD-L1 blockade in urothelial cancer. TCRdb's copy holds only in-frame clones and misses some; the assay was immunoSEQ multiplex PCR. The table shows 85,000 to 100,000 clones, with over 90% occurring only once. The specimen was PBMCs, collected around atezolizumab (anti-PD-L1) treatment. Receptors were obtained from a man between 60 and 75 years old with urothelial cancer. Each CDR3 is given with its conserved first and last residue. D genes are given only for firm matches. The listing skips clone size in some rows; elsewhere it reads once, few, many or a size class.

j_gene: TRBJ2-2
abundance: NA
d_gene: TRBD2
v_gene: TRBV7-9
CDR3nt: TGTGCCAGCAGCCCGGGACTAGCGCACACCGGGGAGCTGTTTTTT
CDR3aa: CASSPGLAHTGELFF

j_gene: TRBJ2-3
abundance: NA
d_gene: TRBD2
v_gene: TRBV6-5
CDR3nt: TGTGCCAGCAATACAGGAACCGGGGGGGCCTGGTATTTT
CDR3aa: CASNTGTGGAWYF

j_gene: TRBJ1-2
abundance: once
d_gene: TRBD1
v_gene: TRBV6-5
CDR3nt: TGTGCCAGCAGTTACGGGATCAGGGGGAACGGCTACACCTTC
CDR3aa: CASSYGIRGNGYTF

j_gene: TRBJ1-5
abundance: NA
d_gene: NA
v_gene: TRBV7-9
CDR3nt: TGTGCCAGCAGCCCACAGGGTAGCAATCAGCCCCAGCATTTT
CDR3aa: CASSPQGSNQPQHF

j_gene: TRBJ2-3
abundance: NA
d_gene: TRBD2
v_gene: TRBV19
CDR3nt: TGTGCCAGTAGTAAGGGGACTAGCGGCACAGATACGCAGTATTTT
CDR3aa: CASSKGTSGTDTQYF

j_gene: TRBJ2-3
abundance: NA
d_gene: TRBD2
v_gene: TRBV5-4
CDR3nt: TGTGCCAGCAGCTTGGGGAGCGGGAGGACAGATACGCAGTATTTT
CDR3aa: CASSLGSGRTDTQYF

j_gene: TRBJ1-4
abundance: NA
d_gene: TRBD1
v_gene: TRBV10-2
CDR3nt: TGCGCCAGCTCCAGGACAGGGAGGGATGAAAAACTGTTTTTT
CDR3aa: CASSRTGRDEKLFF

j_gene: TRBJ2-3
abundance: few
d_gene: TRBD2
v_gene: TRBV5-1
CDR3nt: TGCGCCAGCAGCGAGGGACTATCCCCGAGAGATACGCAGTATTTT
CDR3aa: CASSEGLSPRDTQYF

j_gene: TRBJ2-5
abundance: NA
d_gene: TRBD2
v_gene: TRBV14
CDR3nt: TGTGCCAGCAGCCGTATAACGGGACTAGCGTTGAGGGAGACCCAGTACTTC
CDR3aa: CASSRITGLALRETQYF

j_gene: TRBJ2-5
abundance: NA
d_gene: TRBD1
v_gene: TRBV25-1
CDR3nt: TGTGCCAGCATCGTACCCCCAAAGGGGGCCGGACAAGAGACCCAGTACTTC
CDR3aa: CASIVPPKGAGQETQYF

j_gene: TRBJ2-7
abundance: NA
d_gene: TRBD1
v_gene: TRBV18
CDR3nt: TGTGCCAGCTCCCTATCGAGGACAGGGGTTGAGCAGTACTTC
CDR3aa: CASSLSRTGVEQYF

j_gene: TRBJ1-3
abundance: NA
d_gene: NA
v_gene: TRBV7-2
CDR3nt: TGTGCCAGCAGCTTAGAACTTGGAAACACCATATATTTT
CDR3aa: CASSLELGNTIYF

j_gene: TRBJ1-2
abundance: once
d_gene: TRBD1
v_gene: TRBV9
CDR3nt: TGTGCCAGCAGAAAGACAGGGGGAAACTATGGCTACACCTTC
CDR3aa: CASRKTGGNYGYTF

j_gene: TRBJ2-7
abundance: once
d_gene: NA
v_gene: TRBV28
CDR3nt: TGTGCCAGCAGTCCACAGGTCTACGAGCAGTACTTC
CDR3aa: CASSPQVYEQYF

j_gene: TRBJ2-7
abundance: NA
d_gene: NA
v_gene: TRBV21-1
CDR3nt: TGTGCCAGCAGCAGCCGGGACAGGGGGCTTGATGAGCAGTACTTC
CDR3aa: CASSSRDRGLDEQYF

j_gene: TRBJ1-6
abundance: NA
d_gene: TRBD1
v_gene: TRBV2
CDR3nt: TGTGCCAGCAGTGAAGGGTCCTTGTGGGCAGGGGGAAATTCACCCCTCCACTTT
CDR3aa: CASSEGSLWAGGNSPLHF

j_gene: TRBJ2-7
abundance: NA
d_gene: NA
v_gene: TRBV29-1
CDR3nt: TGCAGCGTGATGACACCTTCCTACGAGCAGTACTTC
CDR3aa: CSVMTPSYEQYF

j_gene: TRBJ2-1
abundance: NA
d_gene: TRBD2
v_gene: TRBV18
CDR3nt: TGTGCCAGCTCACCACGGGCTAGCGGGCCTTCCTACAATGAGCAGTTCTTC
CDR3aa: CASSPRASGPSYNEQFF

j_gene: TRBJ2-7
abundance: NA
d_gene: NA
v_gene: TRBV7-9
CDR3nt: TGTGCCAGCAGCTTCCGGGGGTCATCATCCTACGAGCAGTACTTC
CDR3aa: CASSFRGSSSYEQYF

j_gene: TRBJ1-4
abundance: once
d_gene: NA
v_gene: TRBV6-5
CDR3nt: TGTGCCAGCAGTTCTGTCAGGGCATCTAATGAAAAACTGTTTTTT
CDR3aa: CASSSVRASNEKLFF

j_gene: TRBJ2-7
abundance: once
d_gene: TRBD1
v_gene: TRBV6-5
CDR3nt: TGTGCCAGCAGCCCCTGGACAGGGGGCTACGAGCAGTACTTC
CDR3aa: CASSPWTGGYEQYF

j_gene: TRBJ2-7
abundance: NA
d_gene: NA
v_gene: TRBV11-2
CDR3nt: TGTGCCAGCAGCAGGGGTGGGTCCTACGAGCAGTACTTC
CDR3aa: CASSRGGSYEQYF

j_gene: TRBJ2-3
abundance: NA
d_gene: NA
v_gene: TRBV4-3
CDR3nt: TGCGCCAGCAGCCAAGATTACAGGGATGAGGGTACGCAGTATTTT
CDR3aa: CASSQDYRDEGTQYF

j_gene: TRBJ2-5
abundance: NA
d_gene: NA
v_gene: TRBV10-3
CDR3nt: TGTGCCATCAGTGACTCCCCGAGCCTGCAAGAGACCCAGTACTTC
CDR3aa: CAISDSPSLQETQYF

j_gene: TRBJ1-5
abundance: NA
d_gene: NA
v_gene: TRBV7-2
CDR3nt: TGTGCCAGCAGCTTAGAGGGCGGACAGTTCCCGCCCCAGCATTTT
CDR3aa: CASSLEGGQFPPQHF

j_gene: TRBJ2-6
abundance: NA
d_gene: NA
v_gene: TRBV5-1
CDR3nt: TGCGCCAGCAGCTTGGCCAGGACAGCCCTAGGAAGATCACCGGGGGGTTCTGGGGCCAACGTCCTGACTTTC
CDR3aa: CASSLARTALGRSPGGSGANVLTF

j_gene: TRBJ2-1
abundance: once
d_gene: TRBD2
v_gene: TRBV4-2
CDR3nt: TGTGCCAGCAGCCAAGCCCTAGCGGGGGGCGGTGAGCAGTTCTTC
CDR3aa: CASSQALAGGGEQFF

j_gene: TRBJ2-7
abundance: NA
d_gene: TRBD1
v_gene: TRBV30
CDR3nt: TGTGCCTGGAGTGTACGTCGCGGGACAGGCCGTTACGAGCCTTACTTC
CDR3aa: CAWSVRRGTGRYEPYF

j_gene: TRBJ1-2
abundance: NA
d_gene: TRBD1
v_gene: TRBV2
CDR3nt: TGTGCCAGCAGTCAAGAGACAGGGAACTATGGCTACACCTTC
CDR3aa: CASSQETGNYGYTF

j_gene: TRBJ2-1
abundance: NA
d_gene: TRBD2
v_gene: TRBV9
CDR3nt: TGTGCCAGCAGCGCTAGCGGGAGCTCCTACAATGAGCAGTTCTTC
CDR3aa: CASSASGSSYNEQFF

j_gene: TRBJ2-7
abundance: NA
d_gene: TRBD1
v_gene: TRBV27
CDR3nt: TGTGCCAGCAGTCGAGGGACAGGAGCCTACGAGCAGTACTTC
CDR3aa: CASSRGTGAYEQYF

j_gene: TRBJ2-5
abundance: NA
d_gene: TRBD1
v_gene: TRBV6-1
CDR3nt: TGTGCCAGCAGCCCAACCCCTACAGGGGACGAGACCCAGTACTTC
CDR3aa: CASSPTPTGDETQYF

j_gene: TRBJ1-1
abundance: NA
d_gene: TRBD1
v_gene: TRBV7-2
CDR3nt: TGTGCCAGCAGCTTCCCCCCGGACAGGGGAGAAGCTTTCTTT
CDR3aa: CASSFPPDRGEAFF

j_gene: TRBJ2-7
abundance: NA
d_gene: TRBD1
v_gene: TRBV5-1
CDR3nt: TGCGCCAGCAGCTTGCAGGGTCCGCAGGGGGCTTTCTACGAGCAGTACTTC
CDR3aa: CASSLQGPQGAFYEQYF

j_gene: TRBJ2-1
abundance: NA
d_gene: NA
v_gene: TRBV19
CDR3nt: TGTGCCAGTAGTTGGCGGCCCTACAATGAGCAGTTCTTC
CDR3aa: CASSWRPYNEQFF

j_gene: TRBJ2-1
abundance: NA
d_gene: TRBD2
v_gene: TRBV5-4
CDR3nt: TGTGCCAGCAGCTTGGGTGCAAGCGGGAGCTCCTACAATGAGCAGTTCTTC
CDR3aa: CASSLGASGSSYNEQFF

j_gene: TRBJ1-3
abundance: once
d_gene: NA
v_gene: TRBV6-5
CDR3nt: TGTGCCAGCAGTTACTCGGTGGCAGGGGAAAACACCATATATTTT
CDR3aa: CASSYSVAGENTIYF

j_gene: TRBJ2-7
abundance: NA
d_gene: TRBD2
v_gene: TRBV27
CDR3nt: TGTGCCAGCAGTTTAAGCGGGGGGAGCTCCTACGAGCAGTACTTC
CDR3aa: CASSLSGGSSYEQYF

j_gene: TRBJ1-6
abundance: NA
d_gene: TRBD1
v_gene: TRBV10-1
CDR3nt: TGCGCCAGCAGTACAGGACAGGGGACCCCCCTCCACTTT
CDR3aa: CASSTGQGTPLHF

j_gene: TRBJ1-4
abundance: NA
d_gene: NA
v_gene: TRBV6-5
CDR3nt: TGTGCCAGCAGTTACTCGGGGGCAAGACTGGAAAAACTGTTTTTT
CDR3aa: CASSYSGARLEKLFF

j_gene: TRBJ2-7
abundance: NA
d_gene: TRBD1
v_gene: TRBV5-1
CDR3nt: TGCGCCAGCAGCTCCGGACAGGGCGCCTACGAGCAGTACTTC
CDR3aa: CASSSGQGAYEQYF

j_gene: TRBJ2-7
abundance: NA
d_gene: NA
v_gene: TRBV5-5
CDR3nt: TGTGCCAGCAGCTTGATACAGGGTCAGACCTACGAGCAGTACTTC
CDR3aa: CASSLIQGQTYEQYF

j_gene: TRBJ2-7
abundance: once
d_gene: TRBD2
v_gene: TRBV7-9
CDR3nt: TGTGCCAGCAGTTGGACTAGCGGGGGGGCCTACGAGCAGTACTTC
CDR3aa: CASSWTSGGAYEQYF

j_gene: TRBJ2-3
abundance: NA
d_gene: TRBD2
v_gene: TRBV9
CDR3nt: TGTGCCAGCAGCGTAGCGGGGGGGCGAGGAGATACGCAGTATTTT
CDR3aa: CASSVAGGRGDTQYF

j_gene: TRBJ2-5
abundance: NA
d_gene: TRBD2
v_gene: TRBV6-6
CDR3nt: TGTGCCAGCAGTCTGGGGGGCGCGGGGGGAGAGACCCAGTACTTC
CDR3aa: CASSLGGAGGETQYF

j_gene: TRBJ2-7
abundance: NA
d_gene: TRBD2
v_gene: TRBV5-1
CDR3nt: TGCGCCAGCAGCTTGATAGTCGGGAGGCCTACCTACGAGCAGTACTTC
CDR3aa: CASSLIVGRPTYEQYF

j_gene: TRBJ2-1
abundance: NA
d_gene: TRBD1
v_gene: TRBV5-4
CDR3nt: TGTGCCAGCAGCCAAGGACAGGAGAACTACAATGAGCAGTTCTTC
CDR3aa: CASSQGQENYNEQFF